These T cell receptor beta chains were read from a single sample in a study of T cell repertoires in ileal Crohn's disease. Measured with immunoSEQ multiplex PCR; TCRdb has only the in-frame clones, and not every one. The table shows about 12,000 clones, with around three quarters occurring only once. The sequenced material came from ileal tissue. These receptors were obtained from an adult with Crohn's disease. CDR3s include the opening cysteine and the closing phenylalanine or tryptophan. D genes are given only for firm matches. The listing skips clone size in some rows; elsewhere it reads once, few, many or a size class.

. TRBJ2-5 TRBD1 TRBV12-5 TGTGCTAGTGCCGGGACAGGGACGCTCGAGACCCAGTACTTC CASAGTGTLETQYF
. TRBJ2-7 . TRBV7-6 TGTGCCAGCAGCTTAGAGGGCAGGGCAACCTACGAGCAGTACTTC CASSLEGRATYEQYF
. TRBJ2-6 . TRBV28 TGTGCCAGCAGTTTAGGAGGGCTATCTGGGGCCAACGTCCTGACTTTC CASSLGGLSGANVLTF
. TRBJ2-3 TRBD2 TRBV7-2 TGTGCCAGCAGCTCCGGACTAGCGGGGAGGGATACGCAGTATTTT CASSSGLAGRDTQYF
. TRBJ2-7 . TRBV5-1 TGCGCCAGCAGCACTAATACCTACGAGCAGTACTTC CASSTNTYEQYF
once TRBJ2-7 TRBD1 TRBV19 TGTGCCAGTAGTATAAATTTCAGGGGACAGGGAAGTAACGAGCAGTACTTC CASSINFRGQGSNEQYF
. TRBJ2-7 . TRBV5-6 TGTGCCAGCAGCCCCCGGGGGAGGTCGTGGGGCCCCTACGAGCAGTACTTC CASSPRGRSWGPYEQYF
. TRBJ1-2 TRBD1 TRBV7-8 TGTGCCAGCAGCACCGGACAGGGGAGCTATGGCTACACCTTC CASSTGQGSYGYTF
. TRBJ1-1 . TRBV15 TGTGCCACCAGCAGCACAGGGACTGAAGCTTTCTTT CATSSTGTEAFF
. TRBJ1-3 . TRBV30 TGTGCCTGGAGTTATGGGCTGTCGGGGGCTGGAAACACCATATATTTT CAWSYGLSGAGNTIYF
. TRBJ1-5 TRBD1 TRBV18 TGTGCCAGCTCCCCCGTGTCCCTTCGGGACAGGGGAACGAGCAATCAGCCCCAGCATTTT CASSPVSLRDRGTSNQPQHF
. TRBJ2-1 TRBD2 TRBV5-1 TGCGCCAGCACGATAGCGGGAAGTCCCAATGAGCAGTTCTTC CASTIAGSPNEQFF
. TRBJ1-1 . TRBV7-9 TGTGCCAGCAGCTTAGGTCGTGGGGGGATGACTGAAGCTTTCTTT CASSLGRGGMTEAFF
. TRBJ2-7 TRBD1 TRBV6-5 TGTGCCAGCAGCTCTCCGGACAGGGGACGCTACGAGCAGTACTTC CASSSPDRGRYEQYF
. TRBJ2-3 TRBD2 TRBV2 TGTGCCAGCAGTGTGACTAGCGAGGACTCAGGTACGCAGTATTTT CASSVTSEDSGTQYF
. TRBJ1-5 . TRBV6-6 TGTGCCAGCAGTTACTCGGGGAGATATAACCTTCAGCCCCAGCATTTT CASSYSGRYNLQPQHF
. TRBJ1-2 . TRBV5-6 TGTGCCAGCAGGCTTCGGGGGGCAGGTGGCTACACCTTC CASRLRGAGGYTF
. TRBJ2-1 . TRBV4-1 TGCGCCAGCAGCCATGACTACCGTGAGCAGTTCTTC CASSHDYREQFF
. TRBJ2-1 TRBD2 TRBV7-8 TGTGCCAGCAGCTGGGCTTTTGCGGGAGAATGGCGTGAGCAGTTCTTC CASSWAFAGEWREQFF
. TRBJ1-3 . TRBV7-2 TGTGCCAGCAGCCTCATTTTGGGACTGGACTCTGGAAACACCATATATTTT CASSLILGLDSGNTIYF
. TRBJ1-2 . TRBV10-3 TGTGCCATCAGTGAGTCGACGGGAGCCACCTTC CAISESTGATF
. TRBJ2-1 . TRBV7-6 TGTGCCAGCAGCTCTAGACTAGTAGATGAGCAGTTCTTC CASSSRLVDEQFF
. TRBJ1-3 . TRBV7-9 TGTGCCAGCAGCCAGTCGGGGACCATATATTTT CASSQSGTIYF
. TRBJ2-1 . TRBV9 TGTGTCAGCAGCGTAATCGGCGGGGCTCCCAATGAGCAGTTCTTC CVSSVIGGAPNEQFF
. TRBJ2-7 . TRBV7-6 TGTGCCAGCAGCTTTGCAAGGGGTTACGAGCAGTACTTC CASSFARGYEQYF
. TRBJ2-1 TRBD2 TRBV6-4 TGTGCCAGCAGTGATCTAGCGGGAGAGCCCAATGAGCAGTTCTTC CASSDLAGEPNEQFF
. TRBJ1-2 . TRBV4-2 TGTGCCAGCAGCCAAGCAGGGGCGCGGGGCTACACCTTC CASSQAGARGYTF
few TRBJ2-2 . TRBV30 TGTGCCTGGAGACTCCAGGGTTCCGGGGAGCTGTTTTTT CAWRLQGSGELFF
. TRBJ2-4 TRBD1 TRBV5-1 TGCGCCAGCAGCTTAGGGACAGGCTATGCAGCCAAAAACATTCAGTACTTC CASSLGTGYAAKNIQYF
. TRBJ2-5 TRBD1 TRBV5-6 TGTGCCAGCAGTAGGGACAGGGCGGGGTCCGGGACCCAGTACTTC CASSRDRAGSGTQYF
. TRBJ2-1 . TRBV11-2 TGTGCCAGCAGCTTAGGACTAAACAATGAGCAGTTCTTC CASSLGLNNEQFF
. TRBJ2-7 . TRBV5-6 TGTGCCAGCAGCTCGTCGGGTGGGTCGCTACGGTCCTACTACGAGCAGTACTTC CASSSSGGSLRSYYEQYF
. TRBJ2-5 . TRBV5-1 TGCGCCAGCAGCTTGGCCGGGACACAAGGAGAGACCCAGTACTTC CASSLAGTQGETQYF
once TRBJ2-3 . TRBV5-1 TGCGCCTGCCAAACGGGGGAGACAGATACGCAGTATTTT CACQTGETDTQYF
. TRBJ2-3 . TRBV7-9 TGTGCCAGCAGCTTAAGCAGGGGCGATACGCAGTATTTT CASSLSRGDTQYF
. TRBJ1-5 . TRBV29-1 TGCAGCGTTGAAGTTTCAGGGGAAGGGGATCAGCCCCAGCATTTT CSVEVSGEGDQPQHF
. TRBJ1-2 TRBD1 TRBV19 TGTGCCAGTAGCGAAGACAGGGGACGGCGGGGCTACACCTTC CASSEDRGRRGYTF
. TRBJ2-3 TRBD2 TRBV9 TGTGCCAGCAGCGCAACGGGGGCGGGGGGGACAGATACGCAGTATTTT CASSATGAGGTDTQYF
. TRBJ2-1 . TRBV6-1 TGTGCCAGCAGTAAAACAGGGTATTCCTACAATGAGCAGTTCTTC CASSKTGYSYNEQFF
. TRBJ2-7 . TRBV11-1 TGTGCCAGCAGCCCAAACAGGGACGAGCAGTACTTC CASSPNRDEQYF
. TRBJ1-1 . TRBV6-6 TGTGCCAGCAGGAACCCCGGGAGCTCGAACACTGAAGCTTTCTTT CASRNPGSSNTEAFF
. TRBJ1-5 TRBD1 TRBV2 TGTGCCAGCAGCCACGAGACAGGGGGCTATGGCAATCAGCCCCAGCATTTT CASSHETGGYGNQPQHF
. TRBJ1-1 . TRBV30 TGTGCCTGGTCCCGACGGGGGTACACTGAAGCTTTCTTT CAWSRRGYTEAFF
. TRBJ1-2 TRBD1 TRBV11-2 TGTGCCAGCAGCCCCACAGGGGGCGGCTATGGCTACACCTTC CASSPTGGGYGYTF
few TRBJ1-2 . TRBV27 TGTGCCAGCCGGCGAGGTAACTATGGCTACACCTTC CASRRGNYGYTF
. TRBJ2-2 . TRBV30 TGTGCCTGGATCGGTCGGGGTAAAACGAACACCGGGGAGCTGTTTTTT CAWIGRGKTNTGELFF
. TRBJ1-4 TRBD1 TRBV11-3 TGTGCCAGCAGCTACTCTGACAGGGGCACGAACGAAAAACTGTTTTTT CASSYSDRGTNEKLFF
. TRBJ1-1 . TRBV29-1 TGCAGCGTTTTGGACAGCTTGAACACTGAAGCTTTCTTT CSVLDSLNTEAFF
. TRBJ1-1 . TRBV6-5 TGTGCCAGCATTAAAAACGGGAACACTGAAGCTTTCTTT CASIKNGNTEAFF
. TRBJ1-1 TRBD1 TRBV27 TGTGCCAGCAGTTTTCAGGACAGGGTTACTGAAGCTTTCTTT CASSFQDRVTEAFF
. TRBJ1-1 . TRBV4-1 TGCGCCAGCAGCCAACAGGGGTGGACTGAAGCTTTCTTT CASSQQGWTEAFF
. TRBJ1-3 . TRBV5-1 TGCGCCAGCAGCTTGGACGCCAGCTCTGGAAACACCATATATTTT CASSLDASSGNTIYF
few TRBJ2-7 . TRBV7-6 TGTGCCAGCAGCCCCTGGGAAGGCAGGGTGTCCGAGCAGTACTTC CASSPWEGRVSEQYF
. TRBJ2-5 . TRBV15 TGTGCCACCAGCAGAGAGGCCGAAGAGACCCAGTACTTC CATSREAEETQYF
. TRBJ1-1 TRBD1 TRBV6-1 TGTGCCAGCAGTGACAGGGGGCACACTGAAGCTTTCTTT CASSDRGHTEAFF
. TRBJ2-7 . TRBV20-1 TGCAGTGCTAGAGCCCAGGAGCAGTACTTC CSARAQEQYF
. TRBJ1-1 . TRBV28 TGTGCCAGCAGTCCTGGGGGGGCCGTGAACACTGAAGCTTTCTTT CASSPGGAVNTEAFF
. TRBJ1-3 . TRBV18 TGTGCCAGCTCACCAGTAGAGTACTCTGGAAACACCATATATTTT CASSPVEYSGNTIYF